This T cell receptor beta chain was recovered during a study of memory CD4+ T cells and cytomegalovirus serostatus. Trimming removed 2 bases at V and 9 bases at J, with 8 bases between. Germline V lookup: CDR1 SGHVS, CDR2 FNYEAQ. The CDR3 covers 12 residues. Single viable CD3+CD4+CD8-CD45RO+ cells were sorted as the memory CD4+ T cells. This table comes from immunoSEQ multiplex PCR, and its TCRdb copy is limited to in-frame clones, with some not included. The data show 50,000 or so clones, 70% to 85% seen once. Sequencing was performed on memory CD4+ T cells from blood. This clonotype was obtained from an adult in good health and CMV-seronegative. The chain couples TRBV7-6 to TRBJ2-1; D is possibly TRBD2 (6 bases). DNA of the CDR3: TGTGCCAGCAGCTTACAGGGAGGTGAGCAGTTCTTC. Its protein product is CASSLQGGEQFF. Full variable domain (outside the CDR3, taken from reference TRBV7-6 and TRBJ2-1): GAGVSQSPRYKVTKRGQDVALRCDPISGHVSLYWYRQALGQGPEFLTYFNYEAQQDKSGLPNDRFSAERPEGSISTLTIQRTEQRDSAMYRCASSLQGGEQFFGPGTRLTVL.